Shown below are 30 T cell receptor beta chains from a single sample sequenced in a study of post-analysis software for immune sequencing data. No antigen has been identified for these receptors. General study points: The study found TRBV5-6, TRBV5-1 and TRBV20-1 among five or six TRBV segments more frequent in patients than controls.

Every TCR beta cDNA library bore unique molecular identifiers. TCRdb re-derived calls from the PCR reads in MiXCR, one entry per CDR3 protein. The sample lists approximately 770,000 distinct CDR3 sequences; more than 45% were seen once. The sample taken for sequencing was blood. Receptors were obtained from a girl aged 10-17 years with multiple sclerosis.

This rearrangement joins TRBV7-8 to TRBJ2-7; 13 positions agree with TRBD2. Trimming removed 5 bases from V and 6 bases from J; junction bases left unmatched: 7. CDR3 size: 15 residues. Germline CDR1 SGHVS, CDR2 FQNEAQ. This CDR3 is CASSELAGGKREQYF. In DNA form, the CDR3 reads TGTGCCAGCAGCGAACTAGCGGGAGGGAAGCGCGAGCAGTACTTC.

The chain combines TRBV9 with TRBJ2-7; D might be TRBD2 (6 bases). Germline loops: CDR1 SGDLS, CDR2 YYNGEE. Trimming shortened V by 3 bases and J by 2 bases, and 18 bases separated the two germline ends. The CDR3 has 16 amino acids. For the CDR3, the DNA is TGTGCCAGCAGCGAGGGGACGAGCGGGTCCGCCTACGAGCAGTACTTC. Translation: CASSEGTSGSAYEQYF.

The rearrangement joins TRBV9 to TRBJ2-5; tentatively, D is TRBD2 (6 bases). The better agreement between TRBJ2-7 and the DNA end casts doubt on the J call. CDR1 SGDLS and CDR2 YYNGEE come from the germline V gene. CDR3 length equals 13 residues. The CDR3 nucleotides are TGTGCCAGCAGCGTAAGCGGGTCCGGCGAGCAGTACTTC. Protein product: CASSVSGSGEQYF.

The sample holds a few counts of this clonotype. J is TRBJ1-2 and V is TRBV20-1; 7 bases map to TRBD1. CDR3 length equals 15 residues. Germline V gene sequence: CDR1 DFQATT, CDR2 SNEGSKA (reference sequence). With 1 base clipped from V and 4 bases from J, the junction kept 9 bases outside the gene matches. The CDR3 sequence: CSARALDREFYGYTF. CDR3 coding DNA: TGCAGTGCTAGAGCCTTAGACAGGGAATTCTATGGCTACACCTTC.

This clonotype was seen a handful of times. The chain is built from TRBV11-2 and TRBJ2-5, with 10 bases identical to TRBD2. CDR1 SGHAT and CDR2 FQNNGV come from the germline V gene. V was clipped by 4 bases and J by 5 bases; unmatched bases: 7. The CDR3 totals 15 residues. CDR3 in amino acids: CASSSPRGLAETQYF. CDR3 DNA: TGTGCCAGCAGCTCACCCCGGGGACTAGCGGAGACCCAGTACTTC.

The sample holds a few counts of this clonotype. The chain has TRBV10-3 and TRBJ1-6; no firm D call. V shed 0 bases and J shed 2 bases, with 11 bases lying between them. Germline V gene data show CDR1 as ENHRY and CDR2 as SYGVKD. The CDR3 contains 17 residues. CDR3 DNA: TGTGCCATCAGTGAGTCGAAGGAAGGCCCCTATAATTCACCCCTCCACTTT. The encoded protein is CAISESKEGPYNSPLHF.

This chain joins TRBV7-2 and TRBJ2-7; no definite D call. Germline V CDR1 and CDR2: SGHTA, FQGNSA. The length of the CDR3 is 16 residues. V was trimmed by 4 bases and J by 0 bases, leaving 16 bases between them. The CDR3 nucleotides are TGTGCCAGCAGCTCCCCAGGTAGAGGCAGCTCCTACGAGCAGTACTTC. Its protein product is CASSSPGRGSSYEQYF. The full variable domain, completed using reference TRBV7-2 and TRBJ2-7, is GAGVSQSPSNKVTEKGKDVELRCDPISGHTALYWYRQSLGQGLEFLIYFQGNSAPDKSGLPSDRFSAERTGGSVSTLTIQRTQQEDSAVYLCASSSPGRGSSYEQYFGPGTRLTVT.

The genes are TRBV19 and TRBJ2-7; 7 bases fit TRBD1. In germline, CDR1 is LNHDA, CDR2 SQIVND (reference sequence). After removal of 6 bases from V and 3 bases from J, the junction contained 8 bases not matched to a gene. The CDR3 contains 14 residues. CDR3 protein: CASSLTGIFYEQYF. The CDR3 nucleotides are TGTGCCAGTAGCCTGACAGGGATCTTCTACGAGCAGTACTTC. The complete variable domain, with remaining parts taken from reference TRBV19 and TRBJ2-7, reads DGGITQSPKYLFRKEGQNVTLSCEQNLNHDAMYWYRQDPGQGLRLIYYSQIVNDFQKGDIAEGYSVSREKKESFPLTVTSAQKNPTAFYLCASSLTGIFYEQYFGPGTRLTVT.

This clonotype was counted only a few times. The chain couples TRBV3-1 to TRBJ1-1, with D tentatively TRBD1 (5 bases). V lost 4 bases and J lost 6, with 15 bases in between. The length of the CDR3 is 14 residues. Germline CDR1 reads LGHDT; CDR2 reads YNNKEL (reference sequence). CDR3 region: CASSPGLRDAEAFF. The CDR3 DNA follows: TGTGCCAGCAGCCCGGGTCTGAGGGACGCTGAAGCTTTCTTT.

To note about this clonotype: Compared with germline, one end of the junction differs, possibly owing to a read error. This chain links TRBV10-3 with TRBJ2-7, with 14 bases fitting TRBD2. The germline gives CDR1 ENHRY, CDR2 SYGVKD. The CDR3 is 17 residues long. DNA for the CDR3: TGTACCATCAGTGAGGCCGGACTAGCGGGAGGAACGTACGAGCAGTACTTC. Its translation: CTISEAGLAGGTYEQYF.

This clonotype is a singleton in its sample. The chain joins TRBV12-3 or TRBV12-4 to TRBJ2-1, with 10 bases that match TRBD1. The CDR3 is 16 amino acids. V was pared by 3 bases and J by 4 bases, with 6 bases of the junction left unmatched. DNA of the CDR3: TGTGCCAGCAGTTTGACAGGGGGCGATACATACAATGAGCAGTTCTTC. Amino acid sequence: CASSLTGGDTYNEQFF.

This clonotype has a handful of counts. J is TRBJ2-4 and V is TRBV29-1; a possible D gene is TRBD2 (5 bases). This CDR3 is built from 13 residues. V lost 7 bases to trimming and J lost 5 bases, with 15 bases between them. Germline V gene data show CDR1 as SQVTM and CDR2 as ANQGSEA. The CDR3 coding sequence is TGCAGCGCAGATACGGGGTCCCAAAACATTCAGTACTTC. It yields the protein CSADTGSQNIQYF.

In its sample, this clonotype was seen once. V is TRBV7-3 and J is TRBJ2-1; 12 bases align to TRBD2. The CDR3 is made up of 16 amino acids. Unmatched junction bases numbered 6, after V lost 5 bases and J lost 4 bases. CDR1 and CDR2 (germline): SGHTA, FQGTGA. As DNA, the CDR3 is TGTGCCAGCAGCCCCGGGACTAGCGGGTTTTACAATGAGCAGTTCTTC. It yields the protein CASSPGTSGFYNEQFF.

This clonotype has just a few counts. The DNA of the CDR3 is TGCGCCAGCAGCTCCATGGGGGGCTCGGACACTGAAGCTTTCTTT. Translated, it gives CASSSMGGSDTEAFF. The chain is built from TRBV5-1 and TRBJ1-1; D perhaps matches TRBD1 (6 bases). From germline, CDR1 is SGHRS and CDR2 YFSETQ. Deletions cut 3 bases from V and 3 bases from J, with 15 bases between. This CDR3 has 15 residues.

The chain has TRBV12-3 or TRBV12-4 and TRBJ2-5; 8 bases are a match to TRBD2. The CDR3 runs 15 residues. The trim removed 3 bases at V and 4 bases at J, leaving 7 bases unmatched. CDR3 nucleotides: TGTGCCAGCAGTTTTCACCCGAGCGGGAGAGAGACCCAGTACTTC. It encodes CASSFHPSGRETQYF.

The rearrangement joins TRBV20-1 to TRBJ2-1; 7 bases match TRBD2. J was trimmed by 6 bases and V by 3 bases; bases with no gene match: 14. CDR1 is DFQATT, CDR2 SNEGSKA, per germline (reference sequence). The CDR3 spans 16 residues. The CDR3 is CSASSAAGTFGNEQFF. The CDR3 bases are TGCAGTGCTAGTAGCGCAGCGGGGACGTTCGGCAATGAGCAGTTCTTC.

This clonotype was recorded many times. The chain combines TRBV29-1 with TRBJ2-3, with 9 bases matching TRBD1. CDR1 and CDR2 (germline): SQVTM, ANQGSEA. Losses at the gene ends were 7 bases for V and 2 bases for J; bases not matched to a gene: 10. The CDR3 extends over 15 amino acids. CDR3 in amino acids: CSARPQGAHTDTQYF. For the CDR3, the DNA is TGCAGCGCCCGCCCACAGGGGGCCCACACAGATACGCAGTATTTT.

The V call is TRBV20-1, the J call TRBJ2-7, with 7 bases matching TRBD1. V shed 5 bases and J 2 bases; nucleotides not matched to a gene: 12. This CDR3 has 15 residues. In germline, CDR1 is DFQATT, CDR2 SNEGSKA (reference sequence). The CDR3 region is CSAEATGIGTYEQYF. The CDR3 nucleotides read TGCAGTGCTGAAGCGACAGGGATCGGCACCTACGAGCAGTACTTC.

The chain joins TRBV4-2 to TRBJ2-7; tentative D call: TRBD1 (6 bases). Trimming removed 0 bases from V and 1 base from J, with 19 bases in between. The CDR3 consists of 18 residues. In germline, CDR1 is LGHNA, CDR2 YNFKEQ. As DNA, the CDR3 is TGTGCCAGCAGCCAAGACCGACAGCGGACAGCTATATCCTACGAGCAGTACTTC. This encodes CASSQDRQRTAISYEQYF.

The rearrangement joins TRBV4-1 to TRBJ2-7, with 7 bases lining up with TRBD1. The DNA end is a closer match to TRBJ2-5, so the J assignment may be wrong. The germline V gene encodes CDR1 MGHRA and CDR2 YSYEKL. The CDR3 spans 15 residues. CDR3 sequence reads: CASSQIDRVQETQYF. The DNA of the CDR3 is TGCGCCAGCAGCCAAATTGACAGGGTCCAAGAGACCCAGTACTTC.

This clonotype was seen a few times. The CDR3 coding sequence is TGTGCCAGCAGCACACAGGCCTCCTACAATGAGCAGTTCTTC. This sequence encodes CASSTQASYNEQFF. This chain connects TRBV7-2 to TRBJ2-1, with D perhaps matching TRBD1 (5 bases). There are 14 residues in the CDR3. Germline loops: CDR1 SGHTA, CDR2 FQGNSA. The V gene lost 5 bases and the J gene lost 0 bases, with 8 bases spanning the gap.

This clonotype was counted only a few times. The chain recombines TRBV6-4 with TRBJ2-1; the match to TRBD2 covers 9 bases. Losses at the gene ends were 4 bases for V and 9 bases for J; bases not matched to a gene: 7. This CDR3 spans 14 amino acids. Per the germline V gene, CDR1 is MRHNA and CDR2 is SNTAGT. CDR3 region: CASSARTSVGEQFF. CDR3 in DNA: TGTGCCAGCAGTGCACGGACTAGCGTGGGTGAGCAGTTCTTC.

This clonotype was recorded a few times. The chain is built from TRBV4-1 and TRBJ2-7; D tentatively reads TRBD1 or TRBD2 (5 bases each). CDR1 is MGHRA, CDR2 YSYEKL, per germline. The CDR3 sequence is 14 residues long. Between the trimmed V and J ends, which lost 0 bases and 3 bases, there was a span of 9 bases. In DNA, the CDR3 is TGCGCCAGCAGCCAAGATCCTGGGGGCTACGAGCAGTACTTC. Translating gives CASSQDPGGYEQYF.

The sample holds one count of this clonotype. This chain connects TRBV4-1 to TRBJ2-4, with TRBD2 matching 8 bases. The J call may be incorrect, as the DNA end agrees better with TRBJ2-7. Germline V gene data show CDR1 as MGHRA and CDR2 as YSYEKL. The CDR3 consists of 15 residues. CDR3 residues: CASSQELAEGDEQYF. CDR3 coding DNA: TGCGCCAGCAGCCAAGAACTAGCGGAGGGGGACGAGCAGTACTTC.

The chain links TRBV7-8 to TRBJ1-1; TRBD1 might be the D (6 bases). The CDR3 is made up of 15 amino acids. Per germline, CDR1 SGHVS and CDR2 FQNEAQ. The germline V and J ends were trimmed by 5 bases and 3 bases, with 16 bases remaining between them. The chain's CDR3 is CASSTPTGGHTEAFF. CDR3 coding DNA: TGTGCCAGCAGCACACCGACGGGGGGCCACACTGAAGCTTTCTTT.

This chain connects TRBV12-3 or TRBV12-4 to TRBJ1-1; D unresolved. The CDR3 has 15 amino acids. The V end lost 3 bases, the J end lost 2 bases, and 13 bases lay between the germline ends. This CDR3 is CASSLWGDRNTEAFF. The CDR3 nucleotides are TGTGCCAGCAGTTTGTGGGGAGATAGAAACACTGAAGCTTTCTTT.

CDR3 nucleotide sequence: TGCAGTGCTAGAATTCCGGGACAGGGGTACCAGCCCCAGCATTTT. Encoded protein: CSARIPGQGYQPQHF. This chain links TRBV20-1 with TRBJ1-5; 10 nucleotides match TRBD1. Germline CDR1 is DFQATT and CDR2 is SNEGSKA (reference sequence). This CDR3 is 15 amino acids long. The junction had 8 bases not matched to a gene; V was cut back by 2 bases and J by 7 bases.

The genes are TRBV4-2 and TRBJ2-5; no clear D gene. The J call is uncertain, as TRBJ2-7 better fits the DNA end. The CDR3 extends over 13 amino acids. Germline assignment: CDR1 LGHNA and CDR2 YNFKEQ. The CDR3 nucleotides are TGTGCCAGCAGCCAAGAGGGGAACTACGAGCAGTACTTC. Translation gives CASSQEGNYEQYF.

The chain uses TRBV10-3 and TRBJ2-7, with a tentative D call TRBD1 (6 bases). The CDR3 loop spans 12 amino acids. Looked up from germline, CDR1 is ENHRY and CDR2 is SYGVKD. V dropped 6 bases and J dropped 9 bases, with 15 bases sitting between them. In nucleotides, the CDR3 is TGTGCCATCAGGGACAGCCATGGGGGGCAGTACTTC. It specifies CAIRDSHGGQYF.

Note on this clonotype: One end of the junction is discordant with germline, which a read error may explain. Here the CDR3 reads CAISESRDRSYSYTF. Written as DNA, the CDR3 is TGTGCCATCAGTGAGTCCCGGGACAGGAGCTATAGCTACACCTTC. The gene calls are TRBV10-3 and TRBJ1-2, with TRBD1 matching over 8 bases. CDR3 length equals 15 residues. Germline CDR1 and CDR2: ENHRY and SYGVKD.